This T cell receptor beta chain was retrieved from a study of memory CD4+ T cells and cytomegalovirus serostatus (dated by TCRdb to between 2019 and 2020). The study in broad terms: The cohort comprised about 35 healthy Belgian adults, 9 CMV seropositive and some 24 CMV seronegative. To replicate a published TCR-based CMV serostatus classifier, the study sequenced CD4+ memory TCRbeta repertoires from a Belgian cohort whose cytomegalovirus serostatus was known. Study-wide conclusions, independent of this receptor: On the Belgian cohort, the classifier based on the original framework reached a median bootstrapped AUC of roughly 0.96, with a 95% CI of 0.76-1.00. CMV serostatus prediction reached a median bootstrapped AUC of roughly 0.96 with the original framework and 0.91 with a US-trained random forest. The results were interpreted as suggesting that the CMV-associated TCR signature is largely present in the CD4+ memory repertoire. Of around 160 previously reported CMV-associated TCRbeta sequences, about 62 appeared in the CD4+ memory repertoires, each in one to five individuals. Only CD4+CD45RO+ memory cells were sequenced, in contrast to the original study, in which naive and memory CD4+ and CD8+ populations were covered.

About this clone: Its antigen is still unknown. Base qualities are not at hand, and no much larger clone is one base apart.

Genomic DNA was extracted from sorted cells with the Quick-DNA Microprep Kit. TCRbeta DNA was amplified with the immunoSEQ hsTCRbeta kit following the manufacturer's protocol. TCRbeta libraries were sequenced on an Illumina MiSeq instrument. From the authors' description of their analysis: Following removal of out-of-frame sequences, 2.3 million or so distinct TCRbeta sequences were retained, with an average of approximately 69,000 per individual. Each individual was scored by the count of 150 to 200 previously reported CMV-associated TCRbeta sequences and the total productive distinct TCRbeta count. A beta-binomial model was reimplemented in Python, and scikit-learn random forests with default parameters were trained on data from the US cohort. Classifier performance on the Belgian cohort was summarized as median AUC with percentile confidence intervals over 10,000 bootstrap iterations. Sourced from immuneACCESS, this table was stored by TCRdb with only in-frame sequences that have V and J called. A share of the clones is absent; for the studies checked, an unresolved V gene accounts for under half, and the remainder has no known explanation. V, J and clone size are those of that table, while D and trimming were read from the DNA. This sample lists 56,000 or so clones; roughly 82% were detected once. The ten biggest clones cover roughly 0.4% of the sample.

Single viable CD3+CD4+CD8-CD45RO+ cells were sorted as memory CD4+ T cells on a FACSAria II. CMV serostatus was determined using a Roche Elecsys assay that detects serum IgG against CMV pp150, pp28, p38 and p52. Once the samples were thawed, total CD4+ T cells were enriched through positive selection using CD4 magnetic microbeads. The samples came from a different study that was designed specifically to examine the CD4+ T cell memory repertoire. Peripheral blood mononuclear cells were isolated and cryopreserved according to standard operating procedures, and serum was kept at -80 degrees C. The staining relied on CD3-PerCP (BW264/56), CD4-APC (RPA-T4), CD45RO-PE (UCHT1) and CD8-Pacific Orange (3B5) antibodies, and Sytox blue was used to exclude non-viable cells. The source is an adult in good health and CMV-seronegative. Sequences were obtained from memory CD4+ T cells from blood.

DNA sequence: TGTGCCAGCAGCCGGGACAAAGAGACCCAGTACTTC. It specifies CASSRDKETQYF. Recombination joined TRBV5-4 with TRBJ2-5; matching of 6 bases hints at TRBD1 as the D gene. CDR1 and CDR2 are read off the germline V gene (reference sequence) as SGHNT and YYREEE. V and J are truncated by 4 bases and 3 bases respectively, leaving an intervening sequence of 7 bases. There are 12 amino acids in the CDR3, from cysteine to phenylalanine inclusive. Only the CDR3 DNA is retained, 36 bases long and in frame from the first base. The CDR3, completed at both ends by the reference TRBV5-4 and TRBJ2-5 genes, gives the full variable domain ETGVTQSPTHLIKTRGQQVTLRCSSQSGHNTVSWYQQALGQGPQFIFQYYREEENGRGNFPPRFSGLQFPNYSSELNVNALELDDSALYLCASSRDKETQYFGPGTRLLVL.